This T cell receptor beta chain derives from a study of T cells in localized non-small cell lung cancer. General study results and limits: Uninvolved adjacent lung, not tumor, had the highest T cell clonality. Among blood samples, higher T cell density accompanied longer overall survival. A median of about 50 clones ranked among the top 100 in tumor appeared in adjacent lung.

The CDR3 consists of 13 residues. Germline V gives CDR1 SEHNR, CDR2 FQNEAQ (reference sequence). V lost 7 bases and J lost 4, with 13 bases in between. Sequencing was performed with immunoSEQ multiplex PCR; in TCRdb, only in-frame clones are kept and a portion is missing. The sample comprises 25,000 to 40,000 clones, about 80% of which are singletons, and roughly a sixth rests with the top ten. Turning to this clone: Its specificity is not known.

The genes are TRBV7-9 and TRBJ1-2, with TRBD1 as a possible D gene (6 bases). Sample: peripheral blood, taken before any cancer treatment. The clonotype was recovered from a male donor at least 60 years old with stage III squamous cell lung carcinoma. CDR3 coding DNA: TGTGCCAGCACCAAAACAGGGTTCTATGGCTACACCTTC. Translation gives CASTKTGFYGYTF.